These 17 T cell receptor beta chains share one sample of origin, sequenced in a study of cytomegalovirus exposure and HLA in healthy donors. It was with 60 Vbeta and 13 Jbeta primers that the PCR ran. TCRdb's copy holds only in-frame clones and misses some; the assay was immunoSEQ multiplex PCR. The sample has 90,000 to 150,000 clones; over 65% are singletons. Input material: PBMCs. The receptors stem from a woman aged 45-60 years in good health and CMV-seropositive.

This CDR3 is CASSQTGGPEAFF. CDR3 in DNA: TGTGCCAGCAGCCAAACAGGTGGCCCTGAAGCTTTCTTT. The V call is TRBV28, the J call TRBJ1-1; the D gene is possibly TRBD1 (5 bases). The germline gives CDR1 MDHEN, CDR2 SYDVKM. The CDR3 loop spans 13 amino acids. V was clipped by 6 bases and J by 6 bases, with 14 bases between them.

V usage is TRBV6-6 and J usage is TRBJ1-5; D perhaps matches TRBD1 (5 bases). Germline V CDR1 and CDR2: MNHNY, SVGAGI (reference sequence). The CDR3 runs to 16 residues. The V gene lost 5 bases and the J gene lost 1 base, with 15 bases spanning the gap. CDR3 coding DNA: TGTGCCAGCAGTAGCCAGGGTTTACGGAGCAATCAGCCCCAGCATTTT. It encodes CASSSQGLRSNQPQHF.

V and J are TRBV10-3 and TRBJ2-2; D not resolved. This CDR3 comprises 12 residues. Germline CDR1 reads ENHRY; CDR2 reads SYGVKD. V lost 2 bases, J lost 6 bases, and 4 bases lay in between. This CDR3 is CAISELSGELFF. For the CDR3, the DNA is TGTGCCATCAGTGAGCTTTCCGGGGAGCTGTTTTTT.

The chain joins TRBV19 to TRBJ1-6; D is possibly TRBD1 (5 bases). There are 20 residues in the CDR3. The V gene lost 3 bases and the J gene lost 3 bases, with 24 bases spanning the gap. In germline, CDR1 is LNHDA, CDR2 SQIVND (reference sequence). The CDR3 protein is CASSMRGGTFIEDYNSPLHF. The CDR3 coding sequence is TGTGCCAGTAGTATGCGCGGGGGGACCTTTATTGAAGACTATAATTCACCCCTCCACTTT.

This sequence joins TRBV27 and TRBJ1-1, with 9 bases aligning to TRBD1. Per the germline V gene, CDR1 is MNHEY and CDR2 is SMNVEV (reference sequence). The V and J ends lost 3 bases and 5 bases, in that order; junction bases with no gene match: 19. This CDR3 has 19 residues. The CDR3: CASSFWMDWTGAFGTEAFF. The CDR3 DNA reads TGTGCCAGCAGTTTTTGGATGGACTGGACAGGGGCCTTTGGGACTGAAGCTTTCTTT.

CDR3 residues: CACYRVKETQYF. In DNA form, the CDR3 reads TGTGCCTGCTACAGAGTTAAAGAGACCCAGTACTTC. The rearrangement uses TRBV6-5 and TRBJ2-5, with D unclear. The CDR3 sequence is 12 residues long. With 11 bases removed from V and 3 bases from J, the gap between germline ends came to 13 bases. Germline CDR1 and CDR2: MNHEY and SVGAGI.

The V and J genes are TRBV11-2 and TRBJ2-7; 9 nucleotides agree with TRBD1. CDR1 and CDR2 (germline): SGHAT, FQNNGV. V shed 3 bases and J 4 bases; nucleotides not matched to a gene: 10. This CDR3 has 16 residues. The CDR3 sequence: CASSFLPGQGAYEQYF. The CDR3 DNA reads as TGTGCCAGCAGCTTCCTGCCGGGACAGGGAGCTTACGAGCAGTACTTC.

The chain uses TRBV11-2 and TRBJ2-3, with D tentatively TRBD1 (5 bases). CDR1 and CDR2 from the germline V gene are SGHAT and FQNNGV. The CDR3 runs 14 residues. Trimming took 5 bases from V and 0 from J, leaving 9 bases between them. For the CDR3, the DNA is TGTGCCAGCAGCATGACAGCTAGCACAGATACGCAGTATTTT. Translating gives CASSMTASTDTQYF.

This sequence joins TRBV7-9 and TRBJ2-1; D gene ambiguous. Germline lookup yields CDR1 SEHNR and CDR2 FQNEAQ (reference sequence). The ends were cut back, 1 base at V and 7 bases at J, with 14 bases in the middle. The CDR3 runs to 15 residues. The CDR3: CASSLVPQAGNEQFF. CDR3 coding DNA: TGTGCCAGCAGCTTAGTTCCCCAGGCCGGTAATGAGCAGTTCTTC.

This chain links TRBV19 with TRBJ1-4; 7 bases fit TRBD1. Losses at the gene ends were 4 bases for V and 0 bases for J; bases not matched to a gene: 8. The germline gives CDR1 LNHDA, CDR2 SQIVND (reference sequence). The CDR3 extends over 17 amino acids. CDR3 sequence: CASSKPGQLATNEKLFF. CDR3 bases: TGTGCCAGTAGTAAGCCGGGACAGCTTGCAACTAATGAAAAACTGTTTTTT.

This chain joins TRBV4-1 and TRBJ2-1; 7 nucleotides match TRBD1. This CDR3 is built from 14 residues. V dropped 6 bases and J dropped 5; count of bases not matched to a gene: 7. In germline, CDR1 is MGHRA, CDR2 YSYEKL. CDR3 sequence reads: CASSSRDSNNEQFF. The CDR3 DNA is TGCGCCAGCAGTTCTAGGGACAGCAACAATGAGCAGTTCTTC.

The chain links TRBV19 to TRBJ1-2, with 8 bases identical to TRBD1. The V gene's germline CDR1 is LNHDA and CDR2 SQIVND (reference sequence). After removal of 4 bases from V and 8 bases from J, the junction contained 9 bases not matched to a gene. The CDR3 extends over 14 amino acids. CDR3 coding DNA: TGTGCCAGTAGTAAAGGACAGGGATTATGGGGCTACACCTTC. It translates to CASSKGQGLWGYTF.

Comments on this clone: A read error may produce the germline difference seen at one junction end. The chain is built from TRBV28 and TRBJ1-4, with TRBD1 matching 8 bases. CDR1 and CDR2 from the germline V gene are MDHEN and SYDVKM. This CDR3 is built from 17 residues. The DNA of the CDR3 is TGTGACAGCAGCCCGAGGACAGGGACGTTTACTCATGAAAAACTGTTTTTT. Residues: CDSSPRTGTFTHEKLFF.

This rearrangement joins TRBV30 to TRBJ1-5; 8 nucleotides match TRBD1. This CDR3 region has 13 residues. J gave up 7 bases and V 4 bases, and 6 bases lay outside the gene matches. Germline V CDR1 and CDR2: GTSNPN, SVGIG (reference sequence). This CDR3 is CAWTGQGRQPQHF. CDR3 DNA: TGTGCCTGGACCGGACAGGGAAGACAGCCCCAGCATTTT.

This chain links TRBV19 with TRBJ1-2; 10 nucleotides match TRBD1. Germline V gives CDR1 LNHDA, CDR2 SQIVND (reference sequence). Trimming cost V 5 bases and J 8 bases; bases outside gene matches: 5. The CDR3 is 13 residues long. CDR3 amino acids: CASSRQGAQGYTF. The CDR3 nucleotides read TGTGCCAGTAGTCGACAGGGGGCGCAGGGCTACACCTTC.

The V and J genes are TRBV13 and TRBJ2-1, with TRBD2 matching over 9 bases. The trim removed 3 bases at V and 8 bases at J, leaving 11 bases unmatched. The CDR3 sequence is 16 residues long. Germline V gives CDR1 PRHDT, CDR2 FYEKMQ (reference sequence). The CDR3 reads CASSLGAGGPSDEQFF. CDR3 nucleotides: TGTGCCAGCAGCTTGGGTGCGGGAGGGCCAAGCGATGAGCAGTTCTTC.

The chain recombines TRBV27 with TRBJ2-7; 10 nucleotides match TRBD1. Germline loops: CDR1 MNHEY, CDR2 SMNVEV (reference sequence). This CDR3 has 14 amino acids. The trim removed 6 bases at V and 3 bases at J, leaving 5 bases unmatched. The CDR3 nucleotides read TGTGCCAGCAGAAGGGGACAGGGGATCTACGAGCAGTACTTC. Translation: CASRRGQGIYEQYF.